This TCR beta chain was recovered during a study of cytomegalovirus exposure and HLA in healthy donors. PCR used 60 Vbeta primers and 13 Jbeta primers. The method was immunoSEQ multiplex PCR; TCRdb's version includes in-frame clones alone and lacks a portion of them. The sample includes 170,000 or so clones. The CDR3 is 14 residues long. In germline, CDR1 is MNHEY, CDR2 SVGAGI. V was shortened by 4 bases and J by 7 bases, with 13 bases between the two germline ends. This rearrangement joins TRBV6-5 to TRBJ2-2; D might be TRBD1 (6 bases). This TCR derives from a man younger than 45 in good health and CMV-seronegative. Sequenced material: PBMCs. The CDR3 reads CASSFNRVHGELFF. For the CDR3, the DNA is TGTGCCAGCAGTTTCAACAGGGTTCACGGGGAGCTGTTTTTT.